This T cell receptor beta chain is from a study of shared clonotypes between healthy human individuals. The wider study: Three plates each covered CD4 naive and memory; CD8 naive two, CD8 memory one.

The investigators split CD4+ cells into a CD45RA+ naive subset and a CD45RA-negative memory subset. Libraries were prepared by immunoSEQ multiplex PCR; TCRdb keeps only in-frame clonotypes and omits some of them. This table has 2 million to 2.5 million clones, roughly 95% appearing once. Germline V gene lookup returns CDR1 MNHNS and CDR2 SASEGT. V was pared by 9 bases and J by 7 bases, with 19 bases between. The CDR3 length is 14 residues. Comments on this clone: Its antigen is still unknown.

General study findings and limits: The small donor group covered limited genetic and exposure diversity.

This TCR was sampled from a man aged 18-30 years in good health. Sample: naive CD4+ T cells sorted from blood. Subset denoted: CD45RA+ positively selected. V gene TRBV6-1 combines with J gene TRBJ2-1, with D unresolved. CDR3 coding DNA: TGTGCCAGACGATCGGAACCATCAGAGAATGAGCAGTTCTTC. This sequence encodes CARRSEPSENEQFF.